The rows below give T cell receptor beta chains drawn from one sample of a study of cytomegalovirus exposure and HLA in healthy donors. Sequenced by immunoSEQ multiplex PCR; TCRdb stores in-frame clones only, minus some. The sample lists roughly 100,000 clones; 60% to 85% were seen once. Sequencing used PBMCs. These receptor sequences come from a man between 45 and 60 years old in good health and CMV-seropositive. CDR3s include the opening cysteine and the closing phenylalanine or tryptophan.

j_call,v_call,cdr3_length,cdr3_aa
TRBJ2-3,TRBV11-2,14,CASSVGRGTDTQYF
TRBJ2-3,TRBV5-1,16,CASSKDLAGVTDTQYF
TRBJ2-3,TRBV6-4,15,CASSVGTGGADTQYF
TRBJ2-3,TRBV27,12,CASRLSRDTQYF
TRBJ2-3,TRBV7-6,15,CASSTGQLSTDTQYF
TRBJ2-7,TRBV7-2,15,CASSKPGTGLYEQYF
TRBJ1-2,TRBV7-9,14,CSSSPPDRTYGYTF
TRBJ2-1,TRBV28,15,CASSLPTGGGAEQFF
TRBJ2-1,TRBV19,16,CASSISVREPYNEQFF
TRBJ1-5,TRBV6-5,13,CASSPAGNQPQHF
TRBJ2-5,TRBV30,17,CAWSPGLAGVAQETQYF
-,TRBV7-9,14,CASSPGGGHREQYF
TRBJ2-3,TRBV4-3,15,CASSQYPSSTDTQYF
TRBJ2-1,TRBV7-2,15,CASSLMTSQTNEQFF
TRBJ2-6,TRBV28,21,CASSPLLGRQTTSSGANVLTF
TRBJ1-1,TRBV20-1,11,CRGTGGSEAFF
TRBJ1-3,TRBV5-6,14,CASSLSGSGNTIYF
TRBJ2-1,TRBV11-2,13,CASKLAGTDEQFF
TRBJ2-7,TRBV11-2,17,CASSRTPGTSATYEQYF
TRBJ2-2,TRBV7-9,16,CASSTPGQGLSGELFF
TRBJ1-2,TRBV6-5,14,CASSPSPGNYGYTF
TRBJ2-7,TRBV11-1,14,CASSLSYRDYEQYF
-,TRBV25-1,15,CASSALSGSSYEQYF
TRBJ1-1,TRBV7-6,15,CASSKGQIGNTEAFF
TRBJ2-6,TRBV9,16,CASSAGQGAGANVLTF
TRBJ1-5,TRBV19,16,CASSRTRVSSNQPQHF
TRBJ2-5,TRBV7-2,12,CASDRDQETQYF
TRBJ2-5,TRBV7-2,15,CASSLGQGLVETQYF
TRBJ2-1,TRBV11-3,13,CASSLDPRNEQFF
TRBJ2-1,TRBV18,12,CASSMTSNEQFF
TRBJ2-2,TRBV7-7,16,CASSFSLAENTGELFF
TRBJ2-3,TRBV19,13,CASSIGGTDTQYF
TRBJ2-1,TRBV7-9,16,CASSLAGGPLYNEQFF
TRBJ2-3,TRBV27,18,CASSLALDSSTITDTQYF
TRBJ2-5,TRBV5-4,18,CASSPTGSGGRAQETQYF
TRBJ2-7,TRBV11-2,17,CASSFPGLAVGTYEQYF
TRBJ1-2,TRBV5-6,18,CASSLIALTGIAFGGYTF
TRBJ1-3,TRBV30,15,CAWSAGLSSGNTIYF
TRBJ2-1,TRBV5-1,14,CASSLSGSYNEQFF
TRBJ1-1,TRBV30,14,CAWSLGAGNTEAFF
TRBJ2-1,TRBV9,16,CASSPSASGNYNEQFF
TRBJ2-3,TRBV11-2,16,CASSLAGGASTDTQYF
TRBJ1-1,TRBV5-4,17,CASSKGQGEWGNTEAFF
TRBJ1-2,TRBV29-1,11,CSVWGLGGYTF
TRBJ2-7,TRBV6-1,14,CASSEAVAGVEQYF
TRBJ1-1,TRBV29-1,15,CSVEGEGGAFTEAFF
TRBJ2-1,TRBV5-1,14,CASSSGGLAGLMIF
TRBJ2-7,TRBV27,15,CASTHHGQGSNEQYF
TRBJ2-5,TRBV30,15,CAWSVGAGGQETQYF
TRBJ2-5,TRBV5-6,14,CASSLGGLQETQYF
TRBJ2-3,TRBV27,14,CASGLAGVPGTQYF
TRBJ2-7,TRBV19,13,CASSRDQSYEQYF
TRBJ2-1,TRBV5-1,15,CASSPLAGEVYEQFF
TRBJ1-6,TRBV2,14,CASSVGQGNSPLHF
TRBJ2-5,TRBV15,15,CATSRDLGGRETQYF